The 28 T cell receptor beta chains below were found in one sample sequenced in a study of identical twins. From the 5' RACE reads, TCRdb called clonotypes with MiXCR, one entry per CDR3 protein. The sample holds some 500,000 distinct CDR3 sequences, roughly 13% seen once. The same data also went into a second study, on yellow fever vaccine responses in identical twins.

The specimen was CD4+ T cells sorted from blood. These receptors all stem from a woman between 18 and 29 years old in good health.

This clonotype was seen more than once but under ten times. V is TRBV5-1 and J is TRBJ2-5; 9 nucleotides align to TRBD2. Trimming took 2 bases from V and 2 from J; bases not matched to a gene: 4. The CDR3 is 15 residues long. Germline CDR1 is SGHRS and CDR2 is YFSETQ. CDR3 sequence reads: CASSLQAGGQETQYF. The CDR3 bases are TGCGCCAGCAGCTTACAAGCGGGGGGACAAGAGACCCAGTACTTC.

The chain carries TRBV28 and TRBJ1-2; a weak D match, TRBD1 (5 bases). CDR1 and CDR2 (germline): MDHEN, SYDVKM. There are 12 residues in the CDR3. V dropped 10 bases and J dropped 4 bases, with 13 bases sitting between them. CDR3 DNA: TGTGCCAACGCCAGGGTTGGCTATGGCTACACCTTC. Translating it yields CANARVGYGYTF.

V gene TRBV6-1 combines with J gene TRBJ2-6, with D perhaps TRBD2 (5 bases). From germline, CDR1 is MNHNS and CDR2 SASEGT. The V end was cut by 11 bases, the J end by 2 bases, with 16 bases between. CDR3 size: 15 residues. The CDR3 DNA reads as TGTGCCTCCGGGAAAGGGATCGCTGGGGCCAACGTCCTGACTTTC. Its translation: CASGKGIAGANVLTF.

The rearrangement uses TRBV7-9 and TRBJ2-7, with a weak D call TRBD1 (6 bases). With 3 bases removed from V and 2 bases from J, the gap between germline ends came to 11 bases. CDR3 size: 14 residues. Germline CDR1 is SEHNR and CDR2 is FQNEAQ (reference sequence). This CDR3 reads CASSFMGAAYEQYF. The CDR3, as DNA: TGTGCCAGCAGCTTCATGGGGGCGGCCTACGAGCAGTACTTC.

This clonotype was seen repeatedly, ten times or more. The chain joins TRBV18 to TRBJ2-1; 12 bases are a match to TRBD2. Germline CDR1 KGHSH, CDR2 LQKENI. V lost 6 bases to trimming and J lost 7 bases; unmatched junction nucleotides: 7. The CDR3 contains 15 residues. CDR3 nucleotide sequence: TGTGCCAGCTCCCCCTCGCTAGCGGGAGGGAATGAGCAGTTCTTC. Translation: CASSPSLAGGNEQFF. The full variable domain, with the rest looked up from reference TRBV18 and TRBJ2-1, is NAGVMQNPRHLVRRRGQEARLRCSPMKGHSHVYWYRQLPEEGLKFMVYLQKENIIDESGMPKERFSAEFPKEGPSILRIQQVVRGDSAAYFCASSPSLAGGNEQFFGPGTRLTVL.

V and J are TRBV20-1 and TRBJ2-1; D is undetermined. Germline CDR1 and CDR2: DFQATT and SNEGSKA (reference sequence). This CDR3 comprises 14 residues. Between the trimmed V and J ends, which lost 5 bases and 4 bases, there was a span of 15 bases. CDR3 in amino acids: CSAWLSATYNEQFF. In nucleotides, the CDR3 is TGCAGTGCTTGGCTGTCGGCGACTTACAATGAGCAGTTCTTC.

This clonotype appeared a few times. This chain joins TRBV6-2 or TRBV6-3 and TRBJ1-2, with a possible D match to TRBD1 (5 bases). The CDR3 consists of 16 residues. CDR1 MNHEY and CDR2 SVGEGT come from the germline V gene. V lost 2 bases and J lost 0, with 13 bases in between. Written as DNA, the CDR3 is TGTGCCAGCAGTTACGTAGGGGCAGGAGCTAACTATGGCTACACCTTC. This translates into CASSYVGAGANYGYTF.

V is TRBV30 and J is TRBJ2-2, with D perhaps matching TRBD1 or TRBD2 (6 bases each). V was pared by 5 bases and J by 7 bases, with 14 bases between. The CDR3 runs 13 residues. Germline values: CDR1 GTSNPN, CDR2 SVGIG (reference sequence). CDR3 residues: CAWGSGGHGELFF. The CDR3 DNA sequence: TGTGCCTGGGGCTCCGGGGGCCACGGGGAGCTGTTTTTT.

The gene calls are TRBV20-1 and TRBJ2-7; 8 bases agree with TRBD1. Germline CDR1 and CDR2: DFQATT and SNEGSKA (reference sequence). The length of the CDR3 is 13 residues. After removal of 5 bases from V and 4 bases from J, the junction contained 7 bases not matched to a gene. CDR3 nucleotides: TGCAGTGCTGGGGACAGGAGCCGATACGAGCAGTACTTC. Amino acids: CSAGDRSRYEQYF.

This CDR3 is CASSLEVGAVGEQFF. CDR3 nucleotide sequence: TGCGCCAGCAGCTTGGAGGTGGGGGCGGTGGGTGAGCAGTTCTTC. The V call is TRBV5-1, the J call TRBJ2-1, with D possibly being TRBD1 (6 bases). Germline lookup yields CDR1 SGHRS and CDR2 YFSETQ. V was shortened by 0 bases and J by 9 bases, with 16 bases between the two germline ends. The CDR3 spans 15 residues.

This clonotype was seen only a few times. V gene TRBV5-1 combines with J gene TRBJ2-7; D is perhaps TRBD1 (6 bases). The CDR3 loop spans 17 amino acids. V lost 0 bases and J lost 2, with 18 bases in between. Per germline, CDR1 SGHRS and CDR2 YFSETQ. CDR3 residues: CASSLGGQKTYAYEQYF. CDR3 DNA: TGCGCCAGCAGCTTGGGAGGACAGAAAACCTATGCCTACGAGCAGTACTTC.

This clonotype has a handful of counts. V and J are TRBV7-2 and TRBJ1-3; no clear D gene. Per germline, CDR1 SGHTA and CDR2 FQGNSA. The V end lost 5 bases, the J end lost 9 bases, and 11 bases lay between the germline ends. This CDR3 is 12 amino acids long. CDR3 nucleotides: TGTGCCAGCAGCCTCGACGGTGTCACCATATATTTT. Translation: CASSLDGVTIYF.

This clonotype was counted at least ten times. CDR3 protein: CAISVRQGVGEKLFF. DNA for the CDR3: TGTGCCATCAGTGTCCGGCAGGGTGTTGGTGAAAAACTGTTTTTT. This sequence joins TRBV10-3 and TRBJ1-4, with D possibly matching TRBD1 (5 bases). CDR1 is ENHRY and CDR2 is SYGVKD in the germline V gene. Trimming took 4 bases from V and 7 from J, leaving 16 bases between them. CDR3 size: 15 residues.

This clonotype occurred a few times. This chain links TRBV27 with TRBJ2-1; TRBD2 agrees at 8 bases. The CDR3 runs to 15 residues. CDR1 and CDR2 (germline): MNHEY, SMNVEV (reference sequence). With 2 bases clipped from V and 7 bases from J, the junction kept 7 bases outside the gene matches. CDR3 nucleotide sequence: TGTGCCAGCAGTTTAAACGGGGGGGCCTTGAATGAGCAGTTCTTC. This sequence encodes CASSLNGGALNEQFF.

This clonotype was seen more than once but under ten times. CDR3 sequence reads: CASSLIPKGPPTYEQYF. As DNA, the CDR3 is TGTGCCAGCAGCTTGATTCCGAAGGGACCGCCGACCTACGAGCAGTACTTC. The chain joins TRBV11-2 to TRBJ2-7; possibly TRBD1 or TRBD2 for D (5 bases each). CDR1 and CDR2 from the germline V gene are SGHAT and FQNNGV. The germline V and J ends were trimmed by 3 bases and 2 bases, with 20 bases remaining between them. The CDR3 spans 17 residues.

The sample holds a few counts of this clonotype. The chain recombines TRBV7-8 with TRBJ2-1, with a weak D call TRBD2 (5 bases). Germline CDR1 is SGHVS and CDR2 is FQNEAQ. The CDR3 is 13 residues long. V was clipped by 4 bases and J by 10 bases, with 14 bases between them. This CDR3 is CASSSPDSSEQFF. The DNA of the CDR3 is TGTGCCAGCAGCTCGCCGGACTCGTCAGAGCAGTTCTTC.

This clonotype was recorded only once. This chain uses TRBV7-2 with TRBJ2-5, with D possibly matching TRBD2 (6 bases). V lost 5 bases, J lost 5 bases, and 18 bases lay in between. Germline CDR1 SGHTA, CDR2 FQGNSA. The CDR3 has 15 residues. CDR3 loop: CASSPKRAARETQYF. As DNA, the CDR3 is TGTGCCAGCAGCCCAAAGCGGGCGGCCCGGGAGACCCAGTACTTC.

V and J are TRBV18 and TRBJ2-5; possibly TRBD1 for D (5 bases). CDR1 and CDR2 (germline): KGHSH, LQKENI. The germline V and J ends were trimmed by 0 bases and 1 base, with 12 bases remaining between them. The CDR3 runs to 16 residues. For the CDR3, the DNA is TGTGCCAGCTCACCACCCCCTGTAGGGGCCCAAGAGACCCAGTACTTC. Protein sequence: CASSPPPVGAQETQYF.

CDR3 DNA: TGCGCCAGCAGCCTCGGGATTAACACAGATACGCAGTATTTT. It translates to CASSLGINTDTQYF. The chain has TRBV4-3 and TRBJ2-3, with a tentative D call TRBD2 (5 bases). This CDR3 region has 14 residues. V lost 4 bases and J 2 bases, leaving 10 bases between the germline ends. Germline values: CDR1 LGHNA, CDR2 YSLEER.

This clonotype was seen a handful of times. The rearrangement uses TRBV5-1 and TRBJ2-2; unclear D gene. The CDR3 length is 13 residues. CDR1 and CDR2 (germline): SGHRS, YFSETQ. Deletions cut 0 bases from V and 7 bases from J, with 7 bases between. This chain's CDR3 is CASSLAGIGELFF. CDR3 DNA: TGCGCCAGCAGCTTGGCCGGAATCGGGGAGCTGTTTTTT.

This clonotype was observed a few times. The chain carries TRBV9 and TRBJ2-5; a possible D gene is TRBD1 (6 bases). Between the trimmed V and J ends, which lost 0 bases and 0 bases, there was a span of 12 bases. Germline V gene data show CDR1 as SGDLS and CDR2 as YYNGEE. The length of the CDR3 is 16 residues. CDR3 in DNA: TGTGCCAGCAGCGTAGCTGCAGGGGCTTACCAAGAGACCCAGTACTTC. Translation: CASSVAAGAYQETQYF.

There are many counts of this clonotype. V gene TRBV5-1 combines with J gene TRBJ2-2, with no clear D. The CDR3 consists of 13 residues. Trimming took off 4 bases at V and 4 bases at J, with 8 bases between the two ends. Germline V gives CDR1 SGHRS, CDR2 YFSETQ. The CDR3 nucleotides read TGCGCCAGCAGCGTGACACCCACCGGGGAGCTGTTTTTT. Translated: CASSVTPTGELFF. Supplemented by reference TRBV5-1 and TRBJ2-2, the full variable domain reads KAGVTQTPRYLIKTRGQQVTLSCSPISGHRSVSWYQQTPGQGLQFLFEYFSETQRNKGNFPGRFSGRQFSNSRSEMNVSTLELGDSALYLCASSVTPTGELFFGEGSRLTVL.

The gene calls are TRBV11-2 and TRBJ2-3; 14 bases agree with TRBD2. This CDR3 has 19 residues. The V gene end was trimmed by 1 base and the J gene end by 4 bases; junction bases not matched to a gene: 10. Germline CDR1 SGHAT, CDR2 FQNNGV. The CDR3 DNA is TGTGCCAGCAGCTTAGGCCAGACTAGCGGGAGGGCCGGGGCAGATACGCAGTATTTT. It is translated as CASSLGQTSGRAGADTQYF.

This chain joins TRBV7-2 and TRBJ2-1, with unresolved D. The CDR3 consists of 15 residues. Germline values: CDR1 SGHTA, CDR2 FQGNSA. V lost 1 base and J lost 1, with 8 bases in between. The CDR3 bases are TGTGCCAGCAGCTTAGGACGAGCGTCCTACAATGAGCAGTTCTTC. Translation: CASSLGRASYNEQFF.

This clonotype was seen ten or more times. The chain is built from TRBV18 and TRBJ2-5; the D is unclear. The CDR3 runs to 11 residues. Trimming pared 5 bases from V and 1 base from J, leaving 2 bases between. Germline V gene sequence: CDR1 KGHSH, CDR2 LQKENI. This CDR3 is CASSAQETQYF. For the CDR3, the DNA is TGTGCCAGCTCAGCCCAAGAGACCCAGTACTTC.

This clonotype was found a few times. The chain employs TRBV19 and TRBJ2-1; D ambiguous. This CDR3 has 15 residues. Trimming left V 1 base short and J 10 bases short, with 17 bases between. Germline-derived CDR1 and CDR2 are LNHDA and SQIVND (reference sequence). The CDR3 protein is CASSIGILPGVEQFF. The DNA of the CDR3 is TGTGCCAGTAGTATAGGGATCCTGCCGGGTGTAGAGCAGTTCTTC.

This clonotype was seen only a few times. This sequence joins TRBV19 and TRBJ2-1, with D tentatively TRBD1 or TRBD2 (5 bases each). This CDR3 has 16 amino acids. The V and J ends lost 1 base and 1 base respectively, with 11 bases between them. Germline CDR1 and CDR2: LNHDA and SQIVND (reference sequence). CDR3 sequence: CASSIGRGVSYNEQFF. The CDR3, as DNA: TGTGCCAGTAGTATAGGGAGAGGGGTTTCCTACAATGAGCAGTTCTTC.

This clonotype turned up a few times. This chain uses TRBV7-2 with TRBJ2-3; 9 nucleotides align to TRBD2. The V gene end was trimmed by 1 base and the J gene end by 7 bases; junction bases not matched to a gene: 6. CDR1 and CDR2 from the germline V gene are SGHTA and FQGNSA. This CDR3 is built from 15 residues. DNA of the CDR3: TGTGCCAGCAGCTTAGGCGGGGGGGCCCTGAATACGCAGTATTTT. It yields the protein CASSLGGGALNTQYF.